This T cell receptor (beta chain) emerged from a study of patients and donors after allogeneic stem cell transplantation. This clonotype was found many times. The CDR3 loop spans 15 amino acids. Germline V gene sequence: CDR1 MNHEY, CDR2 SMNVEV (reference sequence). The junction had 5 bases not matched to a gene; V was cut back by 7 bases and J by 1 base. A single record per CDR3 protein comes from TCRdb applying MiXCR to the RT-PCR reads. This table has approximately 33,000 distinct CDR3 sequences, 6.5% to 7% appearing once. The J gene is TRBJ2-7, the V gene TRBV27, with 12 bases fitting TRBD2. Sequencing was carried out using blood, either unsorted or a sorted T cell fraction (not recorded which). The receptor's source is a human donor who was either an allogeneic HSCT recipient or a stem cell or donor lymphocyte infusion donor (not recorded which). It is not recorded whose cells these are; they may come from a transplant donor. The CDR3 coding sequence is TGTGCCAGCAACCCCGGACTAGCGGGATCCTACGAGCAGTACTTC. Protein sequence: CASNPGLAGSYEQYF.